These 25 T cell receptor beta chains were sequenced from one sample in a study of shared clonotypes between healthy human individuals. Method: immunoSEQ multiplex PCR; TCRdb's copy keeps in-frame clones and lacks some. The profile shows hundreds of thousands of clones, 95% to 96% of them singletons. The naive CD8 fraction comprised CD45RO-negative cells positively selected for CCR7 and excluded terminally differentiated effector memory CD45RA+ cells. The sequenced sample was naive CD8+ T cells sorted from blood. Every receptor here comes from a woman in her twenties or thirties in good health.

The chain carries TRBV5-4 and TRBJ2-5, with D unresolved. Per germline, CDR1 SGHNT and CDR2 YYREEE (reference sequence). The CDR3 loop spans 13 amino acids. Trimming took 0 bases from V and 5 from J, leaving 8 bases between them. CDR3 residues: CASSLESWETQYF. DNA for the CDR3: TGTGCCAGCAGCTTGGAATCGTGGGAGACCCAGTACTTC.

The chain carries TRBV7-9 and TRBJ2-5, with TRBD2 matching 11 bases. Germline values: CDR1 SEHNR, CDR2 FQNEAQ (reference sequence). The CDR3 runs 17 residues. After removal of 5 bases from V and 5 bases from J, the junction contained 13 bases not matched to a gene. CDR3 nucleotides: TGTGCCAGCAGCGAAAAAACTAGCGGGAGCCCTGCGGAGACCCAGTACTTC. Amino acid sequence: CASSEKTSGSPAETQYF.

This chain connects TRBV27 to TRBJ2-7; D is ambiguous. The CDR3 has 12 residues. V gave up 4 bases and J gave up 4 bases, with 8 bases separating them. From germline, CDR1 is MNHEY and CDR2 SMNVEV (reference sequence). DNA for the CDR3: TGTGCCAGCAGTTCGTCGCATTACGAGCAGTACTTC. It translates to CASSSSHYEQYF.

This clone appeared once. V gene TRBV30 combines with J gene TRBJ1-1; maybe TRBD1 (5 bases). The germline CDR1 and CDR2 sequences are GTSNPN and SVGIG (reference sequence). The V end was cut by 3 bases, the J end by 1 base, with 18 bases between. The CDR3 extends over 16 amino acids. The CDR3 sequence: CAWSADPLGGNTEAFF. For the CDR3, the DNA is TGTGCCTGGAGCGCCGATCCCCTTGGGGGGAACACTGAAGCTTTCTTT. Together with reference TRBV30 and TRBJ1-1, the CDR3 gives the full variable domain: SQTIHQWPATLVQPVGSPLSLECTVEGTSNPNLYWYRQAAGRGLQLLFYSVGIGQISSEVPQNLSASRPQDRQFILSSKKLLLSDSGFYLCAWSADPLGGNTEAFFGQGTRLTVV.

This rearrangement joins TRBV13 to TRBJ2-7; 12 bases agree with TRBD2. Germline CDR1 PRHDT, CDR2 FYEKMQ (reference sequence). Unmatched junction bases numbered 6, after V lost 5 bases and J lost 1 base. This CDR3 is built from 16 residues. CDR3 sequence (DNA): TGTGCCAGCAGCCTGCGACTAGCGGGGGTTTCCTACGAGCAGTACTTC. This sequence encodes CASSLRLAGVSYEQYF.

In DNA, the CDR3 is TGTGCCACGAAAGACTCGACTATGAGCTCCTACGAGCAGTACTTC. Translated: CATKDSTMSSYEQYF. V and J are TRBV15 and TRBJ2-7, with D possibly TRBD2 on 5 matching bases. The V end lost 9 bases, the J end lost 0 bases, and 18 bases lay between the germline ends. The CDR3 is 15 amino acids. The V gene's germline CDR1 is LNHNV and CDR2 YYDKDF (reference sequence).

The genes are TRBV7-2 and TRBJ2-7, with TRBD1 as a possible D gene (5 bases). Germline CDR1 SGHTA, CDR2 FQGNSA. The V and J ends lost 0 bases and 0 bases respectively, with 12 bases between them. The CDR3 runs 16 residues. The CDR3 DNA follows: TGTGCCAGCAGCTTAGCCCTCAACAGGTTCTCCTACGAGCAGTACTTC. Protein product: CASSLALNRFSYEQYF.

The V call is TRBV6-5, the J call TRBJ2-1; maybe TRBD1 (6 bases). This CDR3 region has 12 residues. Germline assignment: CDR1 MNHEY and CDR2 SVGAGI. With 9 bases removed from V and 6 bases from J, the gap between germline ends came to 12 bases. This CDR3 is CASGGQLNEQFF. CDR3 nucleotides: TGTGCCAGTGGCGGACAGCTCAATGAGCAGTTCTTC.

The CDR3 DNA sequence: TGTGCCATCAGTGTAGGGACAGGGGGAGCCGGGGAGCTGTTTTTT. As protein: CAISVGTGGAGELFF. The rearrangement joins TRBV10-3 to TRBJ2-2, with 11 positions matching TRBD1. This CDR3 contains 15 residues. Germline V gives CDR1 ENHRY, CDR2 SYGVKD. Losses at the gene ends were 4 bases for V and 6 bases for J; bases not matched to a gene: 4.

This chain joins TRBV9 and TRBJ2-7; 8 bases match TRBD2. Germline CDR1 is SGDLS and CDR2 is YYNGEE. V was pared by 0 bases and J by 2 bases, with 13 bases of the junction left unmatched. The CDR3 has 18 residues. The chain's CDR3 is CASSVASSGFSRPYEQYF. CDR3 nucleotide sequence: TGTGCCAGCAGCGTAGCCTCTAGCGGGTTCTCCAGACCCTACGAGCAGTACTTC. Full variable domain (remainder filled in from reference TRBV9 and TRBJ2-7): DSGVTQTPKHLITATGQRVTLRCSPRSGDLSVYWYQQSLDQGLQFLIQYYNGEERAKGNILERFSAQQFPDLHSELNLSSLELGDSALYFCASSVASSGFSRPYEQYFGPGTRLTVT.

The CDR3 here is CASSPNRGPGNQPQHF. CDR3 DNA sequence: TGTGCCAGCAGTCCTAACAGGGGGCCGGGCAATCAGCCCCAGCATTTT. The chain is built from TRBV27 and TRBJ1-5; TRBD1 aligns across 9 bases. Germline-derived CDR1 and CDR2 are MNHEY and SMNVEV (reference sequence). This CDR3 has 16 residues. V was pared by 5 bases and J by 2 bases, with 7 bases of the junction left unmatched.

The chain joins TRBV28 to TRBJ2-7; D gene ambiguous. The CDR3 loop spans 14 amino acids. Deletions cut 3 bases from V and 3 bases from J, with 12 bases between. Per the germline V gene, CDR1 is MDHEN and CDR2 is SYDVKM. The CDR3 protein is CASSFLGLNYEQYF. The CDR3 region has the DNA TGTGCCAGCAGTTTCCTTGGTCTAAACTACGAGCAGTACTTC.

The V gene is TRBV4-2, the J gene TRBJ2-3, with unresolved D. CDR1 and CDR2 from the germline V gene are LGHNA and YNFKEQ. The CDR3 loop spans 16 amino acids. Trimming cost V 2 bases and J 6 bases, with 18 bases left between them. The CDR3 protein is CASSQKTGRLKDTQYF. CDR3 nucleotides: TGTGCCAGCAGCCAAAAAACGGGCCGCCTGAAGGATACGCAGTATTTT.

The V call is TRBV27, the J call TRBJ2-7; perhaps TRBD2 as D (6 bases). The CDR3 is 14 residues long. Per the germline V gene, CDR1 is MNHEY and CDR2 is SMNVEV (reference sequence). The V gene lost 3 bases and the J gene lost 3 bases, with 12 bases spanning the gap. The CDR3 DNA reads as TGTGCCAGCAGTTTGTCACGGGAGTACTACGAGCAGTACTTC. Translating it yields CASSLSREYYEQYF.

V gene TRBV9 combines with J gene TRBJ2-7; 7 nucleotides match TRBD2. The V segment lost 0 bases and the J segment 6 bases; nucleotides outside the gene matches: 6. Germline V lookup: CDR1 SGDLS, CDR2 YYNGEE. This CDR3 region has 14 residues. The CDR3 loop is CASSVGGLAVEQYF. In nucleotides, the CDR3 is TGTGCCAGCAGCGTAGGAGGTCTAGCGGTCGAGCAGTACTTC.

The CDR3 DNA reads as TGTGCCAGCAGTTACGTACCGGGGAACACCGGGGAGCTGTTTTTT. Translating it yields CASSYVPGNTGELFF. V usage is TRBV6-5 and J usage is TRBJ2-2; D gene uncertain. The CDR3 is 15 amino acids. Trimming took 2 bases from V and 1 from J, leaving 8 bases between them. In germline, CDR1 is MNHEY, CDR2 SVGAGI.

The chain uses TRBV28 and TRBJ2-5, with D uncertain. The end of the DNA fits TRBJ2-7 better, so the J call may be wrong. Germline V gives CDR1 MDHEN, CDR2 SYDVKM. The CDR3 totals 12 residues. The CDR3 spells CASSPIIVEQYF. CDR3 nucleotide sequence: TGTGCCAGCAGCCCGATAATAGTCGAGCAGTACTTC.

The chain recombines TRBV7-9 with TRBJ1-2, with a tentative D call TRBD1 (5 bases). This CDR3 has 16 amino acids. Looked up from germline, CDR1 is SEHNR and CDR2 is FQNEAQ (reference sequence). Trimming removed 3 bases at V and 4 bases at J, with 18 bases between. CDR3 sequence (DNA): TGTGCCAGCAGCTTTGGCCCGACGGGGGACTCCTATGGCTACACCTTC. It is translated as CASSFGPTGDSYGYTF.

V usage is TRBV7-6 and J usage is TRBJ1-3; tentative D call: TRBD1 (5 bases). The CDR3 length is 20 residues. Germline CDR1 is SGHVS and CDR2 is FNYEAQ. The V and J ends lost 4 bases and 0 bases respectively, with 25 bases between them. The CDR3 here is CASSSLRSEGNFISGNTIYF. CDR3 in DNA: TGTGCCAGCAGCTCGCTAAGATCGGAGGGGAACTTCATCTCTGGAAACACCATATATTTT.

The chain uses TRBV28 and TRBJ2-3, with D possibly matching TRBD2 (6 bases). The CDR3 sequence is 15 residues long. V was pared by 2 bases and J by 4 bases, with 13 bases between. Germline values: CDR1 MDHEN, CDR2 SYDVKM. The CDR3: CASSLPPGSADTQYF. The CDR3 DNA follows: TGTGCCAGCAGTTTACCCCCCGGGAGTGCAGATACGCAGTATTTT.

The chain is built from TRBV30 and TRBJ2-7; TRBD1 aligns across 10 bases. Germline V lookup: CDR1 GTSNPN, CDR2 SVGIG (reference sequence). V gave up 1 base and J gave up 3 bases; unmatched junction bases: 0. This CDR3 comprises 13 residues. The CDR3 is CAWSGDRGYEQYF. CDR3 nucleotides: TGTGCCTGGAGTGGGGACAGGGGCTACGAGCAGTACTTC.

This clone was observed once. The CDR3, as DNA: TGTGCCAGCAGTTCCCAAGCTCCTTCGGGGGGGACCACAGATACGCAGTATTTT. This gives the protein CASSSQAPSGGTTDTQYF. The V call is TRBV28, the J call TRBJ2-3; TRBD2 agrees at 8 bases. Trimming at V came to 4 bases and at J to 2 bases, leaving 14 bases not matched to a gene. The CDR3 loop spans 18 amino acids. Germline values: CDR1 MDHEN, CDR2 SYDVKM. Variable domain in full (rest from reference TRBV28 and TRBJ2-3): DVKVTQSSRYLVKRTGEKVFLECVQDMDHENMFWYRQDPGLGLRLIYFSYDVKMKEKGDIPEGYSVSREKKERFSLILESASTNQTSMYLCASSSQAPSGGTTDTQYFGPGTRLTVL.

The V gene is TRBV11-2, the J gene TRBJ2-7; TRBD2 matches at 9 bases. CDR1 SGHAT and CDR2 FQNNGV come from the germline V gene. V was pared by 1 base and J by 2 bases, with 6 bases of the junction left unmatched. The CDR3 runs 16 residues. The CDR3 reads CASSLVRSGRPYEQYF. The CDR3 DNA sequence: TGTGCCAGCAGCTTAGTCCGGAGCGGGAGGCCCTACGAGCAGTACTTC. Based on the CDR3 plus reference TRBV11-2 and TRBJ2-7, the full variable domain is EAGVAQSPRYKIIEKRQSVAFWCNPISGHATLYWYQQILGQGPKLLIQFQNNGVVDDSQLPKDRFSAERLKGVDSTLKIQPAKLEDSAVYLCASSLVRSGRPYEQYFGPGTRLTVT.

This clone was counted a few times. At the DNA level, this CDR3 is encoded by other sequences in the same sample as well. This chain joins TRBV27 and TRBJ2-7; D gene ambiguous. Per the germline V gene, CDR1 is MNHEY and CDR2 is SMNVEV (reference sequence). Trimming pared 4 bases from V and 2 bases from J, leaving 3 bases between. CDR3 size: 11 residues. The CDR3 DNA reads TGTGCCAGCAGTTCTGCCTACGAGCAGTACTTC. This sequence encodes CASSSAYEQYF.

The V call is TRBV28, the J call TRBJ2-7; weak D call: TRBD1 (5 bases). The V gene lost 5 bases and the J gene lost 6 bases, with 11 bases spanning the gap. The CDR3 spans 12 residues. CDR1 MDHEN and CDR2 SYDVKM come from the germline V gene. CDR3 sequence (DNA): TGTGCCAGCAGTCCGCCGGACACCGAGCAGTACTTC. This codes for CASSPPDTEQYF.